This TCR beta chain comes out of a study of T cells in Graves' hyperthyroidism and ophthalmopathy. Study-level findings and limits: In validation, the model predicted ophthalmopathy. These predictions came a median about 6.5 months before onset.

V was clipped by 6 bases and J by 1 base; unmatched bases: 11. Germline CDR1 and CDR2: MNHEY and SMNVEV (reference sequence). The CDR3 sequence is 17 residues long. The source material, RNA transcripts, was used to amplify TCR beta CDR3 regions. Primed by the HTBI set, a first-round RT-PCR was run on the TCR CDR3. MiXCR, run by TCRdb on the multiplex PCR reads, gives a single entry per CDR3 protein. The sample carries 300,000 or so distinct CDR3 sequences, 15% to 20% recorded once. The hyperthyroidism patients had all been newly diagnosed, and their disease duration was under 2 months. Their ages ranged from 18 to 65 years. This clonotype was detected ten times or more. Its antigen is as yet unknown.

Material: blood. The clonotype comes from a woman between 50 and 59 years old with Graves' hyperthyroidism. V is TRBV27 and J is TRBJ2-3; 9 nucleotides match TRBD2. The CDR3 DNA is TGTGCCAGCAGCCGATCTCTAATAGCGGGAGGCACAGATACGCAGTATTTT. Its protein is CASSRSLIAGGTDTQYF.